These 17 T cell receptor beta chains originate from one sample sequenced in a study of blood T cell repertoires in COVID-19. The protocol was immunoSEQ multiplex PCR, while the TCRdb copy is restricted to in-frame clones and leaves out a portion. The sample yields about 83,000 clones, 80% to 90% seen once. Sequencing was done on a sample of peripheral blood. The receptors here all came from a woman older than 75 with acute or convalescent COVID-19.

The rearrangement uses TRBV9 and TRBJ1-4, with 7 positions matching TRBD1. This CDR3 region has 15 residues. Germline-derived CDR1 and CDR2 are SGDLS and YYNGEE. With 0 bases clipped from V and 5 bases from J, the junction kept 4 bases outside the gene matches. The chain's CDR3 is CASSVAGTVNEKLFF. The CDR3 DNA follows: TGTGCCAGCAGCGTAGCCGGGACAGTAAATGAAAAACTGTTTTTT.

The CDR3 protein is CASSARTSGGQYEQYF. CDR3 nucleotides: TGTGCCAGCAGCGCGCGGACTAGCGGGGGGCAATACGAGCAGTACTTC. The rearrangement uses TRBV11-2 and TRBJ2-7, with TRBD2 matching 14 bases. Germline lookup yields CDR1 SGHAT and CDR2 FQNNGV. The V gene end was trimmed by 5 bases and the J gene end by 4 bases; junction bases not matched to a gene: 7. This CDR3 is built from 16 residues.

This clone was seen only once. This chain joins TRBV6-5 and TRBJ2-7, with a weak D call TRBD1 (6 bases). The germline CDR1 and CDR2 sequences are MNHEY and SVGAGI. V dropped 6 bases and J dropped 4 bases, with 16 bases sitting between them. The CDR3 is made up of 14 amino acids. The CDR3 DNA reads TGTGCCAGCAGAGGGGGTTCGGGACCGTACGAGCAGTACTTC. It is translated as CASRGGSGPYEQYF.

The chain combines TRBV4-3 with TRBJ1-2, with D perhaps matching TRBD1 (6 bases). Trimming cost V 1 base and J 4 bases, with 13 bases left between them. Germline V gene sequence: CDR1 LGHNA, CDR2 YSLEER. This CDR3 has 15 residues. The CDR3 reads CASSQGQQGTYGYTF. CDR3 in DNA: TGCGCCAGCAGCCAAGGCCAACAGGGAACCTATGGCTACACCTTC.

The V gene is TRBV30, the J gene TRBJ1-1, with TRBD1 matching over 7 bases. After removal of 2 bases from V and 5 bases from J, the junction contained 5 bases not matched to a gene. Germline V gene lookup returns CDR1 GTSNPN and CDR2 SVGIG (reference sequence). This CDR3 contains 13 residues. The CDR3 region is CAWSKGGWTEAFF. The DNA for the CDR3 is TGTGCCTGGAGTAAAGGGGGCTGGACTGAAGCTTTCTTT.

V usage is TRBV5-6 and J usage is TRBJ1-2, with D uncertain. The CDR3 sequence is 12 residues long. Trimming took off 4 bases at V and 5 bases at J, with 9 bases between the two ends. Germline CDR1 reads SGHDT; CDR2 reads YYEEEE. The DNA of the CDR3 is TGTGCCAGCAGCCTTAACGGGTATGGCTACACCTTC. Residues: CASSLNGYGYTF. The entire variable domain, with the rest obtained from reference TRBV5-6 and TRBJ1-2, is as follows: DAGVTQSPTHLIKTRGQQVTLRCSPKSGHDTVSWYQQALGQGPQFIFQYYEEEERQRGNFPDRFSGHQFPNYSSELNVNALLLGDSALYLCASSLNGYGYTFGSGTRLTVV.

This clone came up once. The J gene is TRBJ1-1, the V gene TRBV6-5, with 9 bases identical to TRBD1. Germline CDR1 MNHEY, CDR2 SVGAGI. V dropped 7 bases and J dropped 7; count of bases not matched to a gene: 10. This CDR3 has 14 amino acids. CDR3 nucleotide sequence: TGTGCCAGCACTCCTCCCGGGACAGGGTTTGAAGCTTTCTTT. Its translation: CASTPPGTGFEAFF.

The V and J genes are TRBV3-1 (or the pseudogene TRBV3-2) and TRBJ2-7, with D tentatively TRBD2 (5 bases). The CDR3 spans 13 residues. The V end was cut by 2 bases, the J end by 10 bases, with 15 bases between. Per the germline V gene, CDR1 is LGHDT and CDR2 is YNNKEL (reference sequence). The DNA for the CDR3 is TGTGCCAGCAGCCAAACGAGGGCCGGGATTCAGTACTTC. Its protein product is CASSQTRAGIQYF.

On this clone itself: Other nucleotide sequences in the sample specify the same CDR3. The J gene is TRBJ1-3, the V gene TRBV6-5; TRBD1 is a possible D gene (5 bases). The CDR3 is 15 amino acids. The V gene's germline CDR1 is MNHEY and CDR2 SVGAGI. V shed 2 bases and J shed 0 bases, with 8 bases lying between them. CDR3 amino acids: CASSYLGGSGNTIYF. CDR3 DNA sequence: TGTGCCAGCAGTTACCTGGGGGGCTCTGGAAACACCATATATTTT.

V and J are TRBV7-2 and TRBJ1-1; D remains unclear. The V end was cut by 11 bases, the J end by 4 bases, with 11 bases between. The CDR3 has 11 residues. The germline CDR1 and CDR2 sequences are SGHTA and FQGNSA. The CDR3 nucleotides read TGTGCCGGCGGACGGGGCACTGAAGCTTTCTTT. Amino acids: CAGGRGTEAFF.

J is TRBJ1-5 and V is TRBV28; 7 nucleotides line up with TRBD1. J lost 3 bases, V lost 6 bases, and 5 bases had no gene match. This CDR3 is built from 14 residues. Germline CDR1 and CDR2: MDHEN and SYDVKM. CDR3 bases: TGTGCCAGCAGGCAGGGACAGTACAATCAGCCCCAGCATTTT. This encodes CASRQGQYNQPQHF.

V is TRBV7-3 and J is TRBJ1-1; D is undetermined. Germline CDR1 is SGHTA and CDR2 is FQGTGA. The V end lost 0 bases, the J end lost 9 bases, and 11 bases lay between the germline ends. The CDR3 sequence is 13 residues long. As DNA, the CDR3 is TGTGCCAGCAGCTTAACGAAGGGAGCCCAAGCTTTCTTT. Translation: CASSLTKGAQAFF.

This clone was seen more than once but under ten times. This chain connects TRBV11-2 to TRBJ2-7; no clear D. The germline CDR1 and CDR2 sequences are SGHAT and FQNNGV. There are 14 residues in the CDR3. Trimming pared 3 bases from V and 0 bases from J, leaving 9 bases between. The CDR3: CASSFGLNSYEQYF. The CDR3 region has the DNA TGTGCCAGCAGCTTCGGGTTGAACTCCTACGAGCAGTACTTC. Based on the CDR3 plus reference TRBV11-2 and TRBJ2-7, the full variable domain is EAGVAQSPRYKIIEKRQSVAFWCNPISGHATLYWYQQILGQGPKLLIQFQNNGVVDDSQLPKDRFSAERLKGVDSTLKIQPAKLEDSAVYLCASSFGLNSYEQYFGPGTRLTVT.

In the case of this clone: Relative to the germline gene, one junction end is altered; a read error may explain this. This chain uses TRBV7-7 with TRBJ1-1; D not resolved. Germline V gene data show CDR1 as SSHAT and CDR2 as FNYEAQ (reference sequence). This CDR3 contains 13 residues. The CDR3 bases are TGTGCTAGCAGCTCCAATCTGAACACTGAAGCTTTCTTT. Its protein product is CASSSNLNTEAFF.

CDR3 region: CASTRAGGLGETQYF. The CDR3 DNA reads TGTGCCAGTACGCGTGCGGGGGGGCTTGGGGAGACCCAGTACTTC. The V and J genes are TRBV19 and TRBJ2-5; the match to TRBD2 covers 9 bases. The CDR3 contains 15 residues. Losses at the gene ends were 7 bases for V and 5 bases for J; bases not matched to a gene: 11. Germline loops: CDR1 LNHDA, CDR2 SQIVND (reference sequence).

CDR3: CASSPQGLAGDTQYF. Here the CDR3 DNA reads TGTGCCAGCAGCCCCCAAGGACTAGCGGGCGATACGCAGTATTTT. The V and J genes are TRBV7-9 and TRBJ2-3, with 11 bases lining up with TRBD2. From germline, CDR1 is SEHNR and CDR2 FQNEAQ (reference sequence). V gave up 5 bases and J gave up 6 bases; unmatched junction bases: 7. There are 15 residues in the CDR3.

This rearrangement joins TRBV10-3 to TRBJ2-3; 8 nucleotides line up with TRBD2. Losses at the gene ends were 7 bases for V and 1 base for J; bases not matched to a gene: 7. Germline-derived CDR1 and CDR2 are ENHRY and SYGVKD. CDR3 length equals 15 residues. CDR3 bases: TGTGCCATCAACTCGGGACTAGAGGGCACAGATACGCAGTATTTT. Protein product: CAINSGLEGTDTQYF.